Listed here are 6 T cell receptor beta chains from one sample, sequenced in a study of blood T cell repertoires in COVID-19. Using immunoSEQ multiplex PCR, the repertoire was profiled, and TCRdb retains in-frame clones only, with some absent. Seen here are tens of thousands of clones, 81% observed once, and the top ten hold approximately 20%. What was sequenced was peripheral blood. Source of these receptors: a woman of 80 years or more with COVID-19, enrolled during active disease.

This sequence joins TRBV6-1 and TRBJ1-4, with 7 bases aligning to TRBD1. The V gene end was trimmed by 3 bases and the J gene end by 4 bases; junction bases not matched to a gene: 11. Germline V CDR1 and CDR2: MNHNS, SASEGT. The CDR3 spans 17 residues. The CDR3 region is CASSDMAGGRGNEKLFF. The CDR3 DNA is TGTGCCAGCAGTGATATGGCAGGGGGAAGGGGTAATGAAAAACTGTTTTTT.

The count of this clone is one. The gene calls are TRBV6-5 and TRBJ1-1; 8 bases fit TRBD1. The trim removed 6 bases at V and 2 bases at J, leaving 8 bases unmatched. In germline, CDR1 is MNHEY, CDR2 SVGAGI. This CDR3 comprises 15 residues. In DNA form, the CDR3 reads TGTGCCAGCAGGGACGACGGGACAGGAAACACTGAAGCTTTCTTT. Protein product: CASRDDGTGNTEAFF.

This clone was detected only once. The chain carries TRBV28 and TRBJ1-3; D is unresolved. V was pared by 3 bases and J by 0 bases, with 9 bases between. Germline loops: CDR1 MDHEN, CDR2 SYDVKM. The CDR3 has 15 amino acids. DNA for the CDR3: TGTGCCAGCAGTTTGAGTGATTTCTCTGGAAACACCATATATTTT. It codes for CASSLSDFSGNTIYF.

The rearrangement uses TRBV27 and TRBJ2-1, with D perhaps matching TRBD1 (7 bases). CDR1 MNHEY and CDR2 SMNVEV come from the germline V gene (reference sequence). Trimming removed 2 bases at V and 4 bases at J, with 21 bases between. This CDR3 contains 18 residues. The CDR3 sequence: CASSLKWRQGGLYNEQFF. The CDR3 coding sequence is TGTGCCAGCAGTTTAAAGTGGCGGCAGGGGGGTTTGTACAATGAGCAGTTCTTC.

This chain connects TRBV19 to TRBJ1-2; tentatively, D is TRBD1 (6 bases). The CDR3 has 10 residues. Deletions cut 10 bases from V and 7 bases from J, with 10 bases between. CDR1 is LNHDA and CDR2 is SQIVND in the germline V gene (reference sequence). CDR3 loop: CATGGAGYTF. CDR3 in DNA: TGTGCCACCGGGGGGGCTGGCTACACCTTC.

Relative to its sample, this clone is medium-sized (0.01 to 0.1%). The genes are TRBV7-6 and TRBJ2-7; a possible D gene is TRBD2 (6 bases). CDR1 SGHVS and CDR2 FNYEAQ come from the germline V gene. The CDR3 covers 14 residues. The germline V and J ends were trimmed by 7 bases and 0 bases, with 13 bases remaining between them. CDR3 DNA sequence: TGTGCCAGCAACCTTGGGGGGATCTCCTACGAGCAGTACTTC. Translation: CASNLGGISYEQYF. The full variable domain, in which reference TRBV7-6 and TRBJ2-7 provide the parts outside the CDR3, is GAGVSQSPRYKVTKRGQDVALRCDPISGHVSLYWYRQALGQGPEFLTYFNYEAQQDKSGLPNDRFSAERPEGSISTLTIQRTEQRDSAMYRCASNLGGISYEQYFGPGTRLTVT.